Reported below is one T cell receptor (beta chain). Its matching antigen is unknown. The ends lost 4 bases at V and 2 bases at J; junction bases unmatched: 5. Germline loops: CDR1 PRHDT, CDR2 FYEKMQ (reference sequence). The CDR3 extends over 15 amino acids. This record belongs to a study of cytomegalovirus exposure and HLA in healthy donors. It was healthy bone marrow donors who served as donors. Whole-study results and caveats: Altogether, 164 TCR beta chains were recorded as cytomegalovirus-associated. Indistinguishability led to the exclusion of some V segments, TRBV6-2 and TRBV6-3 included. The study had only CMV serostatus as immune exposure information.

With 60 Vbeta and 13 Jbeta primers, the PCR was carried out. Generated by immunoSEQ multiplex PCR, the TCRdb table keeps only in-frame clones and is missing some. The sample holds about 98,000 clones, approximately 82% seen once. The TCR sequence derives from a female donor in good health and CMV-seropositive. The J gene is TRBJ2-1, the V gene TRBV13; TRBD1 agrees at 7 bases. Sequenced sample: PBMCs. CDR3 in amino acids: CASSSPGTAYNEQFF. The CDR3, as DNA: TGTGCCAGCAGCTCCCCCGGGACAGCCTACAATGAGCAGTTCTTC.